The entry below gives a single TCR beta chain sequence along with its context. The data were taken from a study of blood T cell repertoires in COVID-19. Study background: The samples span acute and convalescent COVID-19 from the United States, Italy and Spain.

The authors' processing: For nucleated cells, counts were estimated from reference gene primer amplification. Profiling relied on immunoSEQ multiplex PCR, and the TCRdb table lists in-frame clones only, not all of them. V, J and clone size were drawn from that table, and D and trimming were deduced from the DNA. The sample lists 250,000 to 350,000 clones; more than 75% were seen once. With 3 bases removed from V and 2 bases from J, the gap between germline ends came to 20 bases. In germline, CDR1 is ENHRY, CDR2 SYGVKD. The CDR3 contains 18 residues. The specimen sequenced was peripheral blood. V and J are TRBV10-3 and TRBJ1-5; the D is unclear. The TCR was taken from a woman in her forties or fifties with active or convalescent COVID-19. DNA of the CDR3: TGTGCCATCAGTGACCCAGTGAATTCCCATGGTGGCAATCAGCCCCAGCATTTT. Translation gives CAISDPVNSHGGNQPQHF.